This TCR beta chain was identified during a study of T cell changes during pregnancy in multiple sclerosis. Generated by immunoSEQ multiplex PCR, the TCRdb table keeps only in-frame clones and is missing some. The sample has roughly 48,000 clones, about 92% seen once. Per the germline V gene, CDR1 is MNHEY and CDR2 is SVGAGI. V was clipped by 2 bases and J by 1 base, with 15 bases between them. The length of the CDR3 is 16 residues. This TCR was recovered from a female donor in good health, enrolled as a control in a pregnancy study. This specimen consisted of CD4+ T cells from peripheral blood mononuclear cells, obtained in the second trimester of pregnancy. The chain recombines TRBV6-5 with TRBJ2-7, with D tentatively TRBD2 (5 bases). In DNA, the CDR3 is TGTGCCAGCAGTTACAGCGGCAGGTCGGGGTCCTACGAGCAGTACTTC. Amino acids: CASSYSGRSGSYEQYF.